Described below is a single T cell receptor beta chain sequence and its context. The data stem from a study of control samples from healthy donors and cancer patients. V was shortened by 4 bases and J by 0 bases, with 10 bases between the two germline ends. The CDR3 runs to 14 residues. Germline CDR1 reads SGDLS; CDR2 reads YYNGEE. The assay was immunoSEQ multiplex PCR, and TCRdb's table has in-frame clones only and misses some. The table has about 170,000 clones, 93% seen once; the top ten hold 4.1%. The sequencing input was blood. The genes are TRBV9 and TRBJ1-1; weak D call: TRBD1 (5 bases). This clonotype was obtained from a woman aged 55-69 years in good health. In nucleotides, the CDR3 is TGTGCCAGCAGCCGGGACCCATTGAACACTGAAGCTTTCTTT. Its protein is CASSRDPLNTEAFF.